These T cell receptor beta chains were read from a single sample in a study of blood T cell repertoires in COVID-19. Here immunoSEQ multiplex PCR was the method, and the copy in TCRdb shows in-frame clones only, minus some. The sample shows roughly 120,000 clones, 85% of them seen only once. Sequences were obtained from peripheral blood. The receptors were sampled from an elderly man with acute or convalescent COVID-19. CDR3s include the opening cysteine and the closing phenylalanine or tryptophan. Fields, in order: D gene, clone size, V gene, J gene, CDR3 DNA, CDR3 protein. A D gene is named only where the DNA matches it firmly. A clone size is listed for some rows: how often the clone was seen (once, few, many), or a class if it is expanded.

-	few	TRBV21-1	TRBJ2-7	TGTGCCAGCAGCAAGTCTCCCTTTCGCGAGCAGTACTTC	CASSKSPFREQYF
TRBD2	-	TRBV11-2	TRBJ2-5	TGTGCCAGCAGCTTAGTTGGACTAGCGGAGACCCAGTACTTC	CASSLVGLAETQYF
TRBD2	few	TRBV10-3	TRBJ2-1	TGTGCCATCAGTGTTACCAGCGGGGAGATGATCTATGAGCAGTTCTTC	CAISVTSGEMIYEQFF
-	once	TRBV6-6	TRBJ2-7	TGTGCCAGCAGTTTGCGGGACCCCTACGAGCAGTACTTC	CASSLRDPYEQYF
TRBD1	few	TRBV24-1	TRBJ1-4	TGTGCCACCAGTGATCGTCCCGGGACAGGGAATGAAAAACTGTTTTTT	CATSDRPGTGNEKLFF
TRBD1	few	TRBV5-6	TRBJ2-2	TGTGCCAGCAGCTCCCGGGTACGCAGGGGGAAGTACACCGGGGAGCTGTTTTTT	CASSSRVRRGKYTGELFF
TRBD1	-	TRBV15	TRBJ2-7	TGTGCCACCAGCAGCGGACAGGGAGACTACGAGCAGTACTTC	CATSSGQGDYEQYF
TRBD1	-	TRBV3-1/TRBV3-2	TRBJ1-5	TGTGCCAGCAGCCGCTCAACAGGGGATCAGCCCCAGCATTTT	CASSRSTGDQPQHF
-	-	TRBV3-1/TRBV3-2	TRBJ2-7	TGTGCCAGCTGGGGTGCAGGGATGGCCGAGCAGTACTTC	CASWGAGMAEQYF
TRBD1	-	TRBV19	TRBJ2-2	TGTGCCATTACCCGGGACAGTTCCACCGGGGAGCTGTTTTTT	CAITRDSSTGELFF
TRBD2	-	TRBV5-4	TRBJ2-3	TGTGCCAGCAGCTTGGCTAGCGGGGCAAGCACAGATACGCAGTATTTT	CASSLASGASTDTQYF
TRBD1	-	TRBV7-9	TRBJ1-2	TGTGCCAGCAGCAGCGGGACAGGGTTTCATGGCTACACCTTC	CASSSGTGFHGYTF
TRBD2	-	TRBV7-3	TRBJ2-1	TGTGCCAGCAGTCGGTACGGGACTAGCGGAAGCAATGAGCAGTTCTTC	CASSRYGTSGSNEQFF
-	-	TRBV4-1	TRBJ1-2	TGCGCCAGCAGCCAAGTAGGGTCCCGGGGTGGCTACACCTTC	CASSQVGSRGGYTF